This entry lists 16 T cell receptor beta chains sequenced from one sample in a study of T cell responses to AZD1222 COVID-19 vaccine. Assay used: immunoSEQ multiplex PCR; TCRdb lists only in-frame clones, some missing. The table includes about 140,000 clones, 90% to 95% detected once. The specimen was peripheral blood, collected on day 0 of MenACWY control vaccination. These receptors were taken from an adult in good health.

The V gene is TRBV11-3, the J gene TRBJ2-2; D remains ambiguous. With 5 bases removed from V and 3 bases from J, the gap between germline ends came to 16 bases. The CDR3 runs to 16 residues. Germline V lookup: CDR1 SGHNT, CDR2 YENEEA. The CDR3 loop is CASSRAGYYDTGELFF. In DNA, the CDR3 is TGTGCCAGCAGCCGCGCCGGGTACTATGACACCGGGGAGCTGTTTTTT.

The J gene is TRBJ1-4, the V gene TRBV15, with a weak D call TRBD1 (6 bases). Germline CDR1 is LNHNV and CDR2 is YYDKDF (reference sequence). The CDR3 is 15 amino acids. Trimming removed 2 bases from V and 11 bases from J, with 18 bases in between. For the CDR3, the DNA is TGTGCCACCAGCAGACCCCCTTCGAATGGACAGAAACTGTTTTTT. Its protein product is CATSRPPSNGQKLFF.

The chain employs TRBV7-9 and TRBJ1-1; D ambiguous. CDR1 is SEHNR, CDR2 FQNEAQ, per germline (reference sequence). This CDR3 spans 12 amino acids. Trimming took 7 bases from V and 1 from J, leaving 7 bases between them. The CDR3 here is CASTFGNTEAFF. CDR3 sequence (DNA): TGTGCCAGCACATTTGGGAACACTGAAGCTTTCTTT.

This chain uses TRBV28 with TRBJ1-2; possibly TRBD1 for D (6 bases). Germline CDR1 MDHEN, CDR2 SYDVKM. Between the trimmed V and J ends, which lost 4 bases and 8 bases, there was a span of 11 bases. This CDR3 contains 12 residues. This chain's CDR3 is CASSSGTTGYTF. The CDR3 DNA reads TGTGCCAGCAGTTCCGGGACAACCGGCTACACCTTC.

This sequence joins TRBV6-5 and TRBJ2-3; 12 bases are a match to TRBD2. Germline V gives CDR1 MNHEY, CDR2 SVGAGI. V lost 4 bases to trimming and J lost 4 bases; unmatched junction nucleotides: 0. The CDR3 consists of 14 residues. The CDR3 DNA is TGTGCCAGCAGTTCTAGCGGGGGGGCAGATACGCAGTATTTT. It translates to CASSSSGGADTQYF.

CDR3 sequence: CASSDGLQGYTF. CDR3 sequence (DNA): TGTGCCAGCAGTGACGGCCTCCAGGGCTACACCTTC. The chain employs TRBV6-1 and TRBJ1-2; D gene unclear. CDR1 is MNHNS and CDR2 is SASEGT in the germline V gene. Trimming removed 3 bases from V and 8 bases from J, with 10 bases in between. CDR3 length equals 12 residues.

This sequence joins TRBV7-2 and TRBJ2-5; D is possibly TRBD2 (6 bases). CDR1 and CDR2 from the germline V gene are SGHTA and FQGNSA. The CDR3 contains 16 residues. The ends were cut back, 4 bases at V and 5 bases at J, with 20 bases in the middle. CDR3: CASSSGPGRGMETQYF. The CDR3 nucleotides read TGTGCCAGCAGCTCCGGGCCGGGACGGGGGATGGAGACCCAGTACTTC.

The chain uses TRBV11-2 and TRBJ1-5; tentative D call: TRBD1 (5 bases). CDR3 length: 17 residues. Germline V lookup: CDR1 SGHAT, CDR2 FQNNGV. Trimming cost V 5 bases and J 3 bases, with 20 bases left between them. The CDR3 reads CASSHSARGRINQPQHF. CDR3 in DNA: TGTGCCAGCAGCCATTCGGCGAGGGGACGAATCAATCAGCCCCAGCATTTT.

The chain has TRBV15 and TRBJ1-6; D is undetermined. The V end was cut by 1 base, the J end by 7 bases, with 11 bases between. The germline CDR1 and CDR2 sequences are LNHNV and YYDKDF (reference sequence). The length of the CDR3 is 15 residues. Here the CDR3 DNA reads TGTGCCACCAGCAGAGGCCGGGCCCGAAATTCACCCCTCCACTTT. This encodes CATSRGRARNSPLHF.

The chain is built from TRBV19 and TRBJ1-5, with 7 bases fitting TRBD1. J lost 7 bases, V lost 6 bases, and 9 bases had no gene match. The CDR3 sequence is 14 residues long. Germline V gene lookup returns CDR1 LNHDA and CDR2 SQIVND (reference sequence). Here the CDR3 reads CASRQGTARQPQHF. CDR3 DNA sequence: TGTGCCAGTAGACAAGGGACAGCAAGACAGCCCCAGCATTTT.

This rearrangement joins TRBV5-1 to TRBJ1-2; D remains ambiguous. From germline, CDR1 is SGHRS and CDR2 YFSETQ. The length of the CDR3 is 15 residues. V shed 4 bases and J shed 2 bases, with 15 bases lying between them. The CDR3 loop reads CASSDDSTGNYGYTF. For the CDR3, the DNA is TGCGCCAGCAGCGACGACTCAACCGGGAACTATGGCTACACCTTC.

The chain carries TRBV7-3 and TRBJ2-2, with D unclear. The CDR3 length is 13 residues. V shed 3 bases and J shed 2 bases, with 4 bases lying between them. The germline CDR1 and CDR2 sequences are SGHTA and FQGTGA. This CDR3 reads CASSLGNTGELFF. CDR3 bases: TGTGCCAGCAGCTTGGGAAACACCGGGGAGCTGTTTTTT.

This clone appeared a single time. This chain links TRBV4-1 with TRBJ2-3, with no clear D. CDR3 size: 16 residues. Trimming took 1 base from V and 3 from J, leaving 14 bases between them. Germline V gives CDR1 MGHRA, CDR2 YSYEKL. The CDR3 region is CASSQADLFVTDTQYF. Here the CDR3 DNA reads TGCGCCAGCAGCCAAGCAGACCTCTTTGTTACAGATACGCAGTATTTT.

The V and J genes are TRBV6-5 and TRBJ1-2; D is unresolved. With 7 bases removed from V and 6 bases from J, the gap between germline ends came to 12 bases. CDR1 is MNHEY, CDR2 SVGAGI, per germline. The CDR3 totals 12 residues. The CDR3 coding sequence is TGTGCCAGCATAAAGAGGACGGATGGCTACACCTTC. This sequence encodes CASIKRTDGYTF.

This chain joins TRBV4-3 and TRBJ2-2; TRBD2 might be the D (5 bases). The germline gives CDR1 LGHNA, CDR2 YSLEER. The CDR3 spans 15 residues. With 4 bases removed from V and 3 bases from J, the gap between germline ends came to 12 bases. The CDR3: CASSPDLGDTGELFF. CDR3 DNA sequence: TGCGCCAGCAGCCCGGATCTCGGGGACACCGGGGAGCTGTTTTTT.

The chain links TRBV7-8 to TRBJ2-7; D gene uncertain. Per the germline V gene, CDR1 is SGHVS and CDR2 is FQNEAQ. V lost 3 bases, J lost 2 bases, and 14 bases lay in between. The CDR3 totals 15 residues. CDR3 region: CASSLFGTEPYEQYF. The CDR3 DNA follows: TGTGCCAGCAGCTTGTTCGGAACAGAACCCTACGAGCAGTACTTC.